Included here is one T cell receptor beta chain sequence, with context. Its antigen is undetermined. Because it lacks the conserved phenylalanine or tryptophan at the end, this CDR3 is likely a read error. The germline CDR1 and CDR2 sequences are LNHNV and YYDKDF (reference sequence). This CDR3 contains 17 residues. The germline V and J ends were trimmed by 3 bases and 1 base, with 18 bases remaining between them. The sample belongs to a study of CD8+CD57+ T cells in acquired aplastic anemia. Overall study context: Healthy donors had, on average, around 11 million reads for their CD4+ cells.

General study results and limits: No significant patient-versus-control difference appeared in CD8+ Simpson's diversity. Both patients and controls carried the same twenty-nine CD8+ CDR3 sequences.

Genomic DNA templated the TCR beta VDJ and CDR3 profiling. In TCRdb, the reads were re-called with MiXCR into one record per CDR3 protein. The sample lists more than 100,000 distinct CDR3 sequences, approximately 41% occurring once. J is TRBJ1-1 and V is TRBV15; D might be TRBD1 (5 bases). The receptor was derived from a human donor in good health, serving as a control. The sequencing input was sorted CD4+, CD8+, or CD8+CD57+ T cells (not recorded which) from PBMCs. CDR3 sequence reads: CATSRGIEGNRNTEAFS. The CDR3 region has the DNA TGTGCCACCAGCAGGGGGATTGAGGGGAACCGGAACACTGAAGCTTTCTCT.